A single sample is the source of the 20 T cell receptor beta chains below, sequenced in a study of T cell repertoires in cytomegalovirus infection. TCRdb reprocessed the reads via MiXCR and lists one record per CDR3 protein. The profile shows approximately 550,000 distinct CDR3 sequences, 16% of them singletons. Sequencing was done on a sample of CD8+ T cells from PBMCs. The source is a human donor in good health (CMV status not recorded). Some clones in this sample may be carry-over from other donors' samples.

In its sample, this clonotype was seen a few times. The chain recombines TRBV6-5 with TRBJ2-7, with D perhaps TRBD1 (6 bases). The CDR3 extends over 16 amino acids. The germline V gene encodes CDR1 MNHEY and CDR2 SVGAGI. Trimming stripped 0 bases from V and 0 bases from J, with 12 bases between. CDR3 protein: CASSYSRTEISYEQYF. CDR3 nucleotides: TGTGCCAGCAGTTACTCAAGGACAGAAATCTCCTACGAGCAGTACTTC.

The chain recombines TRBV4-2 with TRBJ2-5, with 7 bases lining up with TRBD1. The germline gives CDR1 LGHNA, CDR2 YNFKEQ. The CDR3 has 14 residues. Unmatched junction bases numbered 4, after V lost 3 bases and J lost 3 bases. The CDR3 reads CASSQWDSEETQYF. The CDR3 nucleotides read TGTGCCAGCAGCCAGTGGGACAGTGAAGAGACCCAGTACTTC.

There are many counts of this clonotype. This chain links TRBV7-2 with TRBJ1-2; 7 positions agree with TRBD1. Germline values: CDR1 SGHTA, CDR2 FQGNSA. The CDR3 is made up of 13 amino acids. J lost 3 bases, V lost 7 bases, and 5 bases had no gene match. The CDR3 nucleotides read TGTGCCAGCACTGGACAGGTCTACTATGGCTACACCTTC. It specifies CASTGQVYYGYTF.

The V call is TRBV6-6, the J call TRBJ1-3, with D possibly matching TRBD1 (6 bases). This CDR3 contains 14 residues. V was trimmed by 6 bases and J by 3 bases, leaving 12 bases between them. In germline, CDR1 is MNHNY, CDR2 SVGAGI (reference sequence). The CDR3 here is CASSPDRLGNTIYF. In DNA, the CDR3 is TGTGCCAGCAGCCCGGACAGACTTGGAAACACCATATATTTT.

The table lists this clonotype with a few counts. This chain connects TRBV29-1 to TRBJ1-1; D may be TRBD1 (6 bases). The CDR3 has 12 amino acids. V shed 6 bases and J shed 4 bases, with 12 bases lying between them. Per the germline V gene, CDR1 is SQVTM and CDR2 is ANQGSEA. The CDR3 here is CSVPDSGTEAFF. The DNA of the CDR3 is TGCAGCGTCCCGGACAGTGGCACTGAAGCTTTCTTT.

This clonotype was detected ten times or more. The genes are TRBV7-9 and TRBJ2-1, with a possible D match to TRBD2 (5 bases). The CDR3 loop spans 18 amino acids. Germline loops: CDR1 SEHNR, CDR2 FQNEAQ (reference sequence). Trimming pared 5 bases from V and 2 bases from J, leaving 22 bases between. CDR3 residues: CASSLIPGSFYPYNEQFF. The CDR3 nucleotides are TGTGCCAGCAGCCTAATCCCGGGATCCTTTTACCCCTACAATGAGCAGTTCTTC.

This clonotype showed up just a few times. J is TRBJ2-5 and V is TRBV20-1; 7 positions agree with TRBD2. The CDR3 runs 16 residues. CDR1 is DFQATT and CDR2 is SNEGSKA in the germline V gene (reference sequence). The trim removed 1 base at V and 3 bases at J, leaving 11 bases unmatched. CDR3 loop: CSARAYLGLAEETQYF. For the CDR3, the DNA is TGCAGTGCTAGAGCCTACTTAGGGCTAGCGGAAGAGACCCAGTACTTC.

This clonotype has more than one count but fewer than ten. The genes are TRBV28 and TRBJ2-1, with D hard to call. CDR3 length equals 12 residues. CDR1 MDHEN and CDR2 SYDVKM come from the germline V gene. V lost 6 bases to trimming and J lost 4 bases, with 7 bases between them. The CDR3 loop reads CASRWGYNEQFF. In nucleotides, the CDR3 is TGTGCCAGCAGGTGGGGTTACAATGAGCAGTTCTTC.

This rearrangement joins TRBV28 to TRBJ2-1; TRBD2 agrees at 9 bases. The CDR3 length is 16 residues. The ends lost 7 bases at V and 4 bases at J; junction bases unmatched: 11. The germline CDR1 and CDR2 sequences are MDHEN and SYDVKM. The CDR3 loop reads CASIQAGLAGYNEQFF. The CDR3 DNA reads as TGTGCCAGCATCCAGGCGGGGCTAGCGGGGTACAATGAGCAGTTCTTC.

In its sample, this clonotype was seen a few times. The rearrangement joins TRBV7-9 to TRBJ2-5; D may match TRBD1 or TRBD2 (5 bases each). Germline V gene lookup returns CDR1 SEHNR and CDR2 FQNEAQ (reference sequence). The germline V and J ends were trimmed by 5 bases and 1 base, with 14 bases remaining between them. The CDR3 is 15 residues long. The DNA of the CDR3 is TGTGCCAGCAGCCAATCGAGGGGTTCCCAAGAGACCCAGTACTTC. The encoded protein is CASSQSRGSQETQYF.

This clonotype was detected many times. Written as DNA, the CDR3 is TGTGCCAGCAGCCTTAGCGGGAGGGAAGATACGCAGTATTTT. Amino acid sequence: CASSLSGREDTQYF. The chain has TRBV7-3 and TRBJ2-3; the match to TRBD2 covers 11 bases. The CDR3 consists of 14 residues. V gave up 5 bases and J gave up 5 bases; unmatched junction bases: 3. Germline-derived CDR1 and CDR2 are SGHTA and FQGTGA.

This clonotype was picked up many times. The V call is TRBV24-1, the J call TRBJ2-3; D tentatively fits TRBD1 or TRBD2 (5 bases each). CDR3 length: 14 amino acids. Trimming left V 9 bases short and J 4 bases short, with 16 bases between. The germline V gene has CDR1 KGHDR and CDR2 SFDVKD. Here the CDR3 DNA reads TGTGCCACCTCTTTTCGGGGCAACGCAGATACGCAGTATTTT. This encodes CATSFRGNADTQYF.

This clonotype was seen at least ten times. V gene TRBV14 combines with J gene TRBJ2-5; 8 nucleotides align to TRBD1. Per germline, CDR1 SGHDN and CDR2 FVKESK. V shed 0 bases, J shed 2 bases, and the junction held 5 bases outside the gene matches. The CDR3 runs to 16 residues. The CDR3: CASSQDRTGRQETQYF. The CDR3 DNA is TGTGCCAGCAGCCAAGATAGGACAGGGAGGCAAGAGACCCAGTACTTC.

This clonotype appeared many times. V is TRBV11-2 and J is TRBJ2-5; no clear D gene. Trimming removed 1 base from V and 3 bases from J, with 9 bases in between. There are 14 residues in the CDR3. Germline CDR1 is SGHAT and CDR2 is FQNNGV. The CDR3: CASSLGGNKETQYF. The CDR3 nucleotides are TGTGCCAGCAGCTTAGGGGGAAATAAAGAGACCCAGTACTTC.

This clonotype was counted only a few times. CDR3 sequence (DNA): TGTGCCAGCAGTTTCCGAGGGGATGGAGCTGAAGCTTTCTTT. This translates into CASSFRGDGAEAFF. The V call is TRBV27, the J call TRBJ1-1; tentative D call: TRBD1 (5 bases). Trimming removed 3 bases at V and 6 bases at J, with 14 bases between. This CDR3 is 14 amino acids long. Germline V gene sequence: CDR1 MNHEY, CDR2 SMNVEV (reference sequence).

Concerning this clonotype: This sequence may be a read error, since a much larger clone differs from it by one base. This sequence joins TRBV25-1 and TRBJ2-1, with 8 bases identical to TRBD2. CDR1 is MGHDK, CDR2 SYGVNS, per germline. The CDR3 consists of 14 residues. J gave up 13 bases and V 0 bases, and 8 bases lay outside the gene matches. The CDR3 is CASSEYRAGDNQFF. As DNA, the CDR3 is TGTGCCAGCAGTGAATATCGAGCGGGGGACAATCAGTTCTTC.

This clonotype was seen only a few times. This rearrangement joins TRBV28 to TRBJ2-3; 15 bases are shared with TRBD2. This CDR3 is built from 19 residues. In germline, CDR1 is MDHEN, CDR2 SYDVKM. After removal of 6 bases from V and 6 bases from J, the junction contained 16 bases not matched to a gene. This CDR3 reads CASSSGTGLAGGPRDTQYF. The CDR3 nucleotides are TGTGCCAGCAGCTCCGGGACAGGACTAGCGGGAGGGCCTAGGGATACGCAGTATTTT.

This clonotype was detected ten times or more. The V call is TRBV25-1, the J call TRBJ2-3; 12 bases align to TRBD2. The CDR3 contains 16 residues. CDR1 and CDR2 (germline): MGHDK, SYGVNS. The J segment lost 5 bases and the V segment lost 7 bases, leaving 10 bases of the junction unmatched. CDR3 protein: CASTIWTSGIGDTQYF. Here the CDR3 DNA reads TGTGCCAGCACCATATGGACTAGCGGGATCGGAGATACGCAGTATTTT.

This clonotype showed up just a few times. The rearrangement uses TRBV10-2 and TRBJ1-1; 8 bases fit TRBD1. Germline CDR1 is WSHSY and CDR2 is SAAADI. The trim removed 7 bases at V and 0 bases at J, leaving 10 bases unmatched. This CDR3 has 16 amino acids. CDR3 DNA: TGCGCCAGCAAGCCCCGGGACAGGAATATGAACACTGAAGCTTTCTTT. This encodes CASKPRDRNMNTEAFF.

This clonotype showed up just a few times. The rearrangement joins TRBV12-3 or TRBV12-4 to TRBJ1-4, with D unresolved. V was clipped by 7 bases and J by 8 bases, with 11 bases between them. The CDR3 is 12 amino acids. The CDR3 sequence: CASTLLGEKLFF. The CDR3 DNA sequence: TGTGCCAGCACCCTTCTGGGCGAAAAACTGTTTTTT.